Listed here are 6 T cell receptor beta chains from one sample, sequenced in a study of identical twins (TCRdb year 2016). Library method: 5' RACE. The run used an Illumina HiSeq 2000. TCRdb reanalyzed the raw reads on its own, using fastp at Q25 for trimming and MiXCR for clone calling, and kept in-frame beta chains. Rows are unified per CDR3 protein, each entry keeping the most common DNA and genes. The sample table holds 690,000 or so distinct CDR3 sequences, of which over 8.5% were seen once. The ten top clones hold 0.98% of the sample. These data were likewise used in another study, on yellow fever vaccine responses in identical twins.

Sequencing input: PBMCs. All receptors derive from a woman between 18 and 30 years old in good health.

The rearrangement uses TRBV25-1 and TRBJ2-2; 8 bases fit TRBD1. The CDR3 is made up of 15 amino acids. Trimming removed 5 bases from V and 3 bases from J; junction bases left unmatched: 5. Germline CDR1 reads MGHDK; CDR2 reads SYGVNS. CDR3 nucleotides: TGTGCCAGCAGTAGACAGGGGATGGACACCGGGGAGCTGTTTTTT. Its translation: CASSRQGMDTGELFF.

The CDR3 DNA follows: TGCAGTGCGAGACTAGCGGGAGGGACCTACAATGAGCAGTTCTTC. It yields the protein CSARLAGGTYNEQFF. The chain couples TRBV20-1 to TRBJ2-1, with 14 positions matching TRBD2. J was trimmed by 2 bases and V by 6 bases; bases with no gene match: 3. Germline CDR1 is DFQATT and CDR2 is SNEGSKA (reference sequence). The CDR3 is made up of 15 amino acids.

Many counts were recorded for this clonotype. J is TRBJ2-7 and V is TRBV29-1; 10 positions match TRBD1. V trimming: 6 bases; J trimming: 2 bases; junction bases outside the gene matches: 7. From germline, CDR1 is SQVTM and CDR2 ANQGSEA. The CDR3 is made up of 14 amino acids. The CDR3 DNA reads TGCAGCGTCGCCGGGGGACAGGGGACCTACGAGCAGTACTTC. Residues: CSVAGGQGTYEQYF.

The chain couples TRBV7-9 to TRBJ1-1; a weak D match, TRBD1 (5 bases). This CDR3 has 14 residues. V was trimmed by 7 bases and J by 1 base, leaving 13 bases between them. The V gene's germline CDR1 is SEHNR and CDR2 FQNEAQ (reference sequence). The CDR3 DNA reads TGTGCCAGCATAAAGGGGACGGCGAACACTGAAGCTTTCTTT. Protein sequence: CASIKGTANTEAFF.

This clonotype was seen a few times. The V call is TRBV6-2 or TRBV6-3, the J call TRBJ2-1; 8 positions match TRBD2. The CDR3 contains 16 residues. CDR1 and CDR2 (germline): MNHEY, SVGEGT. The junction had 5 bases not matched to a gene; V was cut back by 0 bases and J by 4 bases. DNA for the CDR3: TGTGCCAGCAGTTACTCGAGTAGCGGGACTTACAATGAGCAGTTCTTC. It is translated as CASSYSSSGTYNEQFF.

This clonotype has a handful of counts. V usage is TRBV20-1 and J usage is TRBJ1-2; D is undetermined. The germline gives CDR1 DFQATT, CDR2 SNEGSKA (reference sequence). This CDR3 has 14 residues. V gave up 6 bases and J gave up 4 bases, with 18 bases separating them. The CDR3 nucleotides read TGCAGTGCGCCGACCGGAGGAGGATCCTATGGCTACACCTTC. As protein: CSAPTGGGSYGYTF.